This T cell receptor (beta chain) was sequenced during a study of shared clonotypes between healthy human individuals. With regard to this clone: The antigen is not known.

Germline loops: CDR1 SGHTA, CDR2 FQGNSA. Trimming took 5 bases from V and 4 from J, leaving 17 bases between them. This CDR3 region has 16 residues. Assay used: immunoSEQ multiplex PCR; TCRdb lists only in-frame clones, some missing. Of 2 million to 2.5 million clones in the sample, just over 90% are singletons; the top ten hold 0.35% to 0.45%. Overall study results and limits: Sorted-subset samples were not fully sequenced, rarefaction indicated. An anticipated effect of sequencing depth on clonotype sharing among donors was recognized. Naive CD4 clonotypes overlapped across a handful of donors at approximately 4.5%. With few donors, the genetic and exposure-history diversity represented was limited.

This TCR derives from a man younger than 35 in good health. Some clones in this sample may be carry-over from other donors' samples. Material for sequencing was naive CD4+ T cells from PBMCs. Subset specified: CD45RA+ positively selected. The rearrangement joins TRBV7-2 to TRBJ2-2, with a possible D match to TRBD2 (6 bases). The CDR3: CASSTLPGLTTGELFF. The CDR3 bases are TGTGCCAGCAGCACCCTGCCGGGACTCACCACCGGGGAGCTGTTTTTT.